This paragraph reports one T cell receptor (beta chain). The data stem from a study of blood T cell repertoires in COVID-19. Sequencing used immunoSEQ multiplex PCR; TCRdb keeps in-frame clones, though not all of them. The sample yields under 65,000 clones, about 81% seen once. The CDR3 runs to 14 residues. Germline V lookup: CDR1 LNHNV, CDR2 YYDKDF (reference sequence). Deletions cut 0 bases from V and 5 bases from J, with 10 bases between. Specimen: peripheral blood. This chain joins TRBV15 and TRBJ1-1; D ambiguous. This clonotype was obtained from a man in his 60s with COVID-19, enrolled during active disease. For the CDR3, the DNA is TGTGCCACCAGCAGAGATATAACGGGGACTGAAGCTTTCTTT. Amino acids: CATSRDITGTEAFF.